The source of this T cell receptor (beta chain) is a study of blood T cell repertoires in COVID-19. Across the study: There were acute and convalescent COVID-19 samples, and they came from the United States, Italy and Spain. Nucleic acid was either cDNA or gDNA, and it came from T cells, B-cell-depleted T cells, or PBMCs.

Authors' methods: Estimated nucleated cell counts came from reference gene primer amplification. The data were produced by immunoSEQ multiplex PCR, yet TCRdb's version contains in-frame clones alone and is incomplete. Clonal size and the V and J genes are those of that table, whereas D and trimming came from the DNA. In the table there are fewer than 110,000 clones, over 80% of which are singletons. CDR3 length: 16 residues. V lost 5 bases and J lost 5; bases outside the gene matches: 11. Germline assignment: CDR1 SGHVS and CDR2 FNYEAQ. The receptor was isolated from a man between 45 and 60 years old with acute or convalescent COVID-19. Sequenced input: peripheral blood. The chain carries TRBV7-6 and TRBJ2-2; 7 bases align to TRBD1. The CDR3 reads CASSRNRGRGTGELFF. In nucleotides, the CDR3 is TGTGCCAGCAGCCGGAACAGGGGCCGAGGGACCGGGGAGCTGTTTTTT.